Listed below are T cell receptor beta chains from one sample, sequenced in a study of blood T cells in healthy people across ages. TCRdb analysed the 5' RACE reads with MiXCR anew, one entry per CDR3 protein. In the table there are 600,000 to 850,000 distinct CDR3 sequences, around 46% of which are singletons. The sequencing sample was made of blood. These receptors were collected from a woman aged 60-75 years in good health. Both conserved end residues are trimmed from each CDR3.

j_call v_call cdr3_aa
TRBJ1-2 TRBV29-1 SVDVGAYGYT
TRBJ2-1 TRBV20-1 GARDFEKVSDEQF
TRBJ1-1 TRBV5-1 ASSLVYGTGRGDTEAF
TRBJ2-3 TRBV3-1 ASSQVFNTDTQY
TRBJ1-5 TRBV29-1 SVELYPNQPQH
TRBJ1-5 TRBV12-3/TRBV12-4 ASSFMSLQPQH
TRBJ2-5 TRBV29-1 SVLDGAETQY
TRBJ2-1 TRBV25-1 ASSELGDNHNEQF
TRBJ1-1 TRBV6-1 ASTITGNTEAF
TRBJ2-3 TRBV7-3 ASSLTPTETSTDTQY
TRBJ1-1 TRBV5-1 ASLEGAEAF
TRBJ2-1 TRBV7-3 ASGKQGADNEQF
TRBJ2-1 TRBV9 ASTESGTYGLDEQF
TRBJ2-1 TRBV6-6 ATSPGTRNNEQF
TRBJ2-6 TRBV7-3 ASTPGALSGANVLT
TRBJ2-5 TRBV7-2 AGSTSGRVETQY
TRBJ2-7 TRBV7-2 ASSPSRSSSYEQY
TRBJ2-7 TRBV6-2/TRBV6-3 ASMEPLYEQY
. TRBV28 ASSFVSDRGPRETQY
TRBJ1-2 TRBV6-2/TRBV6-3 ASSQRSGYGYT
TRBJ2-2 TRBV14 ASSPQSTGELF
TRBJ2-7 TRBV7-2 ASSVEAGGYEQY
TRBJ2-7 TRBV27 ASSPYPIGQGAQEQY
TRBJ1-2 TRBV4-3 ASSQLGTNYGYT
TRBJ2-5 TRBV2 ASSGRLAAQETQY
TRBJ2-7 TRBV7-9 ASSLIEVPRSYEQY
TRBJ2-5 TRBV5-6 ASSLVTVRYQETQY
TRBJ1-3 TRBV20-1 SARDMGPGDTIY
TRBJ1-2 TRBV27 ASGSGYGYT
TRBJ1-6 TRBV20-1 SARDWTGDNSPLH
TRBJ1-1 TRBV29-1 SVTGGWGATEAF
TRBJ2-3 TRBV9 ASSGRLAGEDTQY
TRBJ2-1 TRBV4-3 ASSPQSEGVNEQF
TRBJ1-2 TRBV11-2 ASSPGHVVGYT
TRBJ2-5 TRBV9 ASSVAFQGVEETQY
TRBJ2-1 TRBV6-6 ASRKQSQAGGNEQF
TRBJ2-3 TRBV9 ASSTSGTTDTQY
TRBJ2-3 TRBV12-3/TRBV12-4 ASSLRGGFTDTQY
TRBJ1-1 TRBV10-3 AISGTGSLAEAF
TRBJ2-7 TRBV7-2 ASSSLIGPYEQY
TRBJ2-5 TRBV2 ASSRAGGSGETQY
TRBJ2-7 TRBV30 AGSLDYEQY
TRBJ2-1 TRBV25-1 ASARANEQF
TRBJ2-4 TRBV7-2 ASSYDAGEGKNIQY
TRBJ2-7 TRBV6-2/TRBV6-3 ASRRHGSHEQY
TRBJ2-7 TRBV20-1 SARDRAGALRQY
TRBJ2-2 TRBV10-3 AIRGDRPNTGELF
TRBJ1-2 TRBV20-1 SAAQGSDGYT
TRBJ2-7 TRBV20-1 SARDADRVFHEQY
TRBJ2-7 TRBV3-1 ASSQASAGLYEQY
TRBJ2-5 TRBV4-2 ASSPRCPGGPGETQY
TRBJ2-3 TRBV30 AWRLGGADTQY
TRBJ2-5 TRBV6-2/TRBV6-3 ASSRQRGGTLYQETQY
TRBJ2-5 TRBV5-1 ASRTGTANQETQY
TRBJ2-1 TRBV20-1 SARGRDSYWNEQF
TRBJ2-1 TRBV20-1 SARDFISGRYNEQF
TRBJ2-7 TRBV28 ASSPPGLAGYYEQY
TRBJ1-2 TRBV7-9 ASSRDYGYT
TRBJ2-1 TRBV7-7 ASSDGLAGGRGEQF
TRBJ1-2 TRBV29-1 SVELRGNSYGYT